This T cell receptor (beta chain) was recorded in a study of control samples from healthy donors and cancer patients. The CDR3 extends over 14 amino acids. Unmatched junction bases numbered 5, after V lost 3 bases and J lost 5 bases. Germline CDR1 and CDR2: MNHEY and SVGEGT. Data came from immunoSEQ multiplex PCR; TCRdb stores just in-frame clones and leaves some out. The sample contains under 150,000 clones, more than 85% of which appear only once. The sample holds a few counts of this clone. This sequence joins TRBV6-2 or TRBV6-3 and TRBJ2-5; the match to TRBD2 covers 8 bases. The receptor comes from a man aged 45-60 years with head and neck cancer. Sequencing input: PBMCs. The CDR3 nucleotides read TGTGCCAGCAGTTATCCGGGACTAGTGGAGACCCAGTACTTC. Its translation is CASSYPGLVETQYF.